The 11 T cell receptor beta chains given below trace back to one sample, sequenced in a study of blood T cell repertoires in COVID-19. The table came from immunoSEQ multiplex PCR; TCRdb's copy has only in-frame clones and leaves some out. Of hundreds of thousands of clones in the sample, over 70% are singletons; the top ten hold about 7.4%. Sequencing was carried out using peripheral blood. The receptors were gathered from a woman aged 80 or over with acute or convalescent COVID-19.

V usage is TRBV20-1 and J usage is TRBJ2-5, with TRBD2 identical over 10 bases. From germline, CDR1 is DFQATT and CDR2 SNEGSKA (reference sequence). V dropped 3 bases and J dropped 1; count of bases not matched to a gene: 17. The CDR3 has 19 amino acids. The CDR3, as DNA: TGCAGTGCTAGTGGGATAAACTTAGCGGGGGGTCGAACCCAAGAGACCCAGTACTTC. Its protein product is CSASGINLAGGRTQETQYF.

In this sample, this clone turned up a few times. The CDR3 sequence is CASLKTSGASTQYF. CDR3 DNA: TGTGCCAGTCTTAAGACTAGCGGGGCGTCGACCCAGTACTTC. The chain has TRBV7-8 and TRBJ2-5; 11 bases agree with TRBD2. V shed 9 bases, J shed 7 bases, and the junction held 10 bases outside the gene matches. There are 14 residues in the CDR3. The germline V gene encodes CDR1 SGHVS and CDR2 FQNEAQ.

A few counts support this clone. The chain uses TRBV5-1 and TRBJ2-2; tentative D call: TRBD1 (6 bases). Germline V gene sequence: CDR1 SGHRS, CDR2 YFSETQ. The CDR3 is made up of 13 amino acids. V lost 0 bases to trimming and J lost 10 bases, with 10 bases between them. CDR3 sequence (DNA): TGCGCCAGCAGCTTGGCCAGGGGTGAGGAGCTGTTTTTT. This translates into CASSLARGEELFF.

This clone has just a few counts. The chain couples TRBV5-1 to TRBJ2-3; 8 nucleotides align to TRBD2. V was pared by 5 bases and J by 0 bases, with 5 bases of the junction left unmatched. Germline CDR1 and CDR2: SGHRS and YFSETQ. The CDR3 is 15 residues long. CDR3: CASRPGGGSTDTQYF. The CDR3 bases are TGCGCCAGCAGGCCGGGAGGGGGAAGCACAGATACGCAGTATTTT.

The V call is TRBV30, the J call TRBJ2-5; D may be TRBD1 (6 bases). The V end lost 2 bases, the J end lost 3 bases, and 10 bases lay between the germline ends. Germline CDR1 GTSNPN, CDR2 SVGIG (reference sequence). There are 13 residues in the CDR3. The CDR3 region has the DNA TGTGCCTGGAGTCCAGGGGCGGAAGAGACCCAGTACTTC. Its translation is CAWSPGAEETQYF. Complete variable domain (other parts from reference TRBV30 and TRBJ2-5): SQTIHQWPATLVQPVGSPLSLECTVEGTSNPNLYWYRQAAGRGLQLLFYSVGIGQISSEVPQNLSASRPQDRQFILSSKKLLLSDSGFYLCAWSPGAEETQYFGPGTRLLVL.

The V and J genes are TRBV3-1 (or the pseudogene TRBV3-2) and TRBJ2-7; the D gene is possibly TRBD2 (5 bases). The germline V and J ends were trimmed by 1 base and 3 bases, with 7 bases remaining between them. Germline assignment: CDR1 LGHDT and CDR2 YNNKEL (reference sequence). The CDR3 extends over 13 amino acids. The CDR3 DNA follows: TGTGCCAGCAGCCAAGTTCGGGACTACGAGCAGTACTTC. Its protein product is CASSQVRDYEQYF.

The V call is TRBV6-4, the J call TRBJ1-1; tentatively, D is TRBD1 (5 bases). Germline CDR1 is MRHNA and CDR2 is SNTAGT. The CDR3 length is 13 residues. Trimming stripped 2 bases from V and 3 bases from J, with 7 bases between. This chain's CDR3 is CASSDRGDTEAFF. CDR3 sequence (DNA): TGTGCCAGCAGTGACAGGGGTGACACTGAAGCTTTCTTT.

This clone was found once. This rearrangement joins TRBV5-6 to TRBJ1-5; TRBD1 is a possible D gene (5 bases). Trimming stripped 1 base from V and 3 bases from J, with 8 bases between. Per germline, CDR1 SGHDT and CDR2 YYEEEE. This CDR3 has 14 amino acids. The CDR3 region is CASSLRGNNQPQHF. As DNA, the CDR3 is TGTGCCAGCAGCTTGCGGGGGAACAATCAGCCCCAGCATTTT.

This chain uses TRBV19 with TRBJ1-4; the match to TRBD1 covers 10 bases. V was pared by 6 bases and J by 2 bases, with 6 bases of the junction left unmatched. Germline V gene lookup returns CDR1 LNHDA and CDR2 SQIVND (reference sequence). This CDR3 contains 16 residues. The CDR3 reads CASSRDRGPTNEKLFF. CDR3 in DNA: TGTGCCAGTAGCAGGGACAGGGGTCCGACTAATGAAAAACTGTTTTTT.

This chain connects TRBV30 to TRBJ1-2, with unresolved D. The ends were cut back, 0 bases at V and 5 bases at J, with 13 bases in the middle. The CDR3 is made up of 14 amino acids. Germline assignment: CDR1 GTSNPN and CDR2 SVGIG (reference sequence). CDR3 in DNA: TGTGCCTGGAGTGTACAGACAAGTTCTTATGGCTACACCTTC. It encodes CAWSVQTSSYGYTF.

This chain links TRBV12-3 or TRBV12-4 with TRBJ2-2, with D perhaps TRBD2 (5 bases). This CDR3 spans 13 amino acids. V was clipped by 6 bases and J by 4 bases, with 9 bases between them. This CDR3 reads CASSPDFTGELFF. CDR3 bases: TGTGCCAGCAGCCCGGACTTCACCGGGGAGCTGTTTTTT.